The 8 T cell receptor beta chains below all came from one sample that was sequenced in a study of T cell repertoires in aging, cancer and after chemotherapy. Multiplex touch-down PCR with TRB-A/B primers amplified rearranged V-D-J TRB sequences. TCRdb recomputed calls from the multiplex PCR reads with MiXCR, one row per CDR3 protein. The data contain approximately 12,000 distinct CDR3 sequences, roughly 26% of them singletons. Amplification of TCR beta used genomic DNA extracted from peripheral blood. Sequencing input: blood. The receptors were gathered from a human donor in good health.

This rearrangement joins TRBV5-1 to TRBJ2-1, with D maybe TRBD2 (5 bases). The germline V and J ends were trimmed by 2 bases and 6 bases, with 21 bases remaining between them. The length of the CDR3 is 17 residues. Germline CDR1 is SGHRS and CDR2 is YFSETQ. The CDR3 nucleotides are TGCGCCAGCAGCTTAGTACGGCCGGGCCGGGGTTTCAATGAGCAGTTCTTC. It encodes CASSLVRPGRGFNEQFF.

The rearrangement links TRBV6-5 to TRBJ2-1, with 8 bases that match TRBD2. CDR1 and CDR2 (germline): MNHEY, SVGAGI. The CDR3 contains 12 residues. Trimming cost V 4 bases and J 15 bases; bases outside gene matches: 8. The CDR3 region is CASSSRTSRVFF. CDR3 DNA sequence: TGTGCCAGCAGTTCAAGGACTAGCAGGGTGTTCTTC.

V usage is TRBV10-3 and J usage is TRBJ2-7; TRBD2 matches 13 bases. CDR3 size: 19 residues. Germline-derived CDR1 and CDR2 are ENHRY and SYGVKD. The chain's CDR3 is CASSSSTGVGTSGDYEQYV. CDR3 sequence (DNA): TGTGCCAGCAGTTCCTCAACAGGGGTCGGGACTAGCGGGGACTACGAGCAGTACGTC.

The V gene is TRBV28, the J gene TRBJ2-5; D may be TRBD2 (6 bases). The CDR3 extends over 14 amino acids. V was cut by 2 bases and J by 1 base, with 8 bases left in between. The germline CDR1 and CDR2 sequences are MDHEN and SYDVKM. Here the CDR3 reads CASSLGGFQETQYF. CDR3 nucleotide sequence: TGTGCCAGCAGTTTAGGAGGGTTCCAAGAGACCCAGTACTTC.

Details on this clonotype: One base away lies a much larger clone, so this may be a sequencing read error. J is TRBJ1-2 and V is TRBV20-1; D possibly corresponds to TRBD1 (5 bases). CDR3 length: 15 amino acids. In germline, CDR1 is DFQATT, CDR2 SNEGSKA (reference sequence). This chain's CDR3 is CCANTLSGGAYGYTF. CDR3 in DNA: TGCTGTGCTAATACTCTCTCAGGAGGGGCCTATGGCTACACCTTC.

By share of the sample, this clonotype is medium-sized. This chain connects TRBV6-1 to TRBJ1-1, with D possibly TRBD1 on 6 matching bases. The length of the CDR3 is 14 residues. Trimming stripped 8 bases from V and 1 base from J, with 14 bases between. Germline V gives CDR1 MNHNS, CDR2 SASEGT. CDR3 DNA sequence: TGTGCCAGCCTCTATACAGGGCGGAACACTGAAGCTTTCTTT. This encodes CASLYTGRNTEAFF.

The genes are TRBV12-3 or TRBV12-4 and TRBJ1-1; D perhaps matches TRBD1 (6 bases). Trimming cost V 6 bases and J 6 bases, with 20 bases left between them. This CDR3 region has 15 residues. The chain's CDR3 is CASSPLTRGIAEAFF. The CDR3 nucleotides read TGTGCCAGCAGCCCCCTTACGAGGGGGATCGCTGAAGCTTTCTTT.

Relative to its sample, this clonotype is medium-sized (0.01 to 0.1%). The chain has TRBV7-2 and TRBJ2-1, with 11 bases fitting TRBD2. This CDR3 is 16 amino acids long. After removal of 5 bases from V and 7 bases from J, the junction contained 10 bases not matched to a gene. The germline V gene encodes CDR1 SGHTA and CDR2 FQGNSA. The CDR3 reads CASSIQAASGGNEQFF. CDR3 sequence (DNA): TGTGCCAGCAGCATCCAAGCGGCTAGCGGGGGGAATGAGCAGTTCTTC.